This entry is about one T cell receptor (beta chain). These data originate in a study of CD8 T cells in Susac syndrome. This CDR3 region has 15 residues. Between the trimmed V and J ends, which lost 6 bases and 1 base, there was a span of 13 bases. CDR1 is MNHEY and CDR2 is SVGAGI in the germline V gene. Reverse transcription used about 0.45 to 1 ug RNA and random hexamers. In TCRdb, the immunoSEQ multiplex PCR reads were re-called with MiXCR into one record per CDR3 protein. This table has approximately 150,000 distinct CDR3 sequences, just over 90% appearing once. Sequencing targeted TCR beta in blood CD8+ and CD4+ T cells. The control participants were healthy donors, and these controls were matched with respect to both age and sex. TEMRA cells underwent FACS enrichment and CD8+ and CD4+ T cells underwent negative isolation.

The chain uses TRBV6-5 and TRBJ1-5; possible D gene TRBD1, 6 bases. The source of this sequence is a human donor in good health. The specimen sequenced was CD4+ T cells from PBMCs. This CDR3 is CASRLWGASNQPQHF. CDR3 nucleotide sequence: TGTGCCAGCAGGTTGTGGGGGGCAAGCAATCAGCCCCAGCATTTT.